A single sample is the source of the 16 T cell receptor beta chains below, sequenced in a study of resident and recirculating memory T cells in vitiligo. TCRdb keeps only in-frame clones here, not all; method: immunoSEQ multiplex PCR. Among roughly 80,000 clones, around 92% were seen once, and the ten largest hold approximately 4.8%. The sample comprised blood. Receptors were obtained from a male donor with vitiligo.

The rearrangement links TRBV19 to TRBJ2-3, with D possibly TRBD2 on 6 matching bases. Germline V gene lookup returns CDR1 LNHDA and CDR2 SQIVND (reference sequence). This CDR3 is built from 16 residues. V lost 6 bases and J lost 3, with 19 bases in between. The CDR3 DNA follows: TGTGCCAGTAGGGGGAAGGGACTCCGAGATACAGATACGCAGTATTTT. Its translation: CASRGKGLRDTDTQYF.

The chain couples TRBV19 to TRBJ2-3; a possible D gene is TRBD1 (6 bases). V lost 4 bases and J lost 0, with 11 bases in between. This CDR3 has 15 amino acids. The germline gives CDR1 LNHDA, CDR2 SQIVND (reference sequence). CDR3 DNA: TGTGCCAGTAGTAGGGGGACAAGAAGCACAGATACGCAGTATTTT. Its protein product is CASSRGTRSTDTQYF. Filled out from reference TRBV19 and TRBJ2-3, the complete variable domain reads DGGITQSPKYLFRKEGQNVTLSCEQNLNHDAMYWYRQDPGQGLRLIYYSQIVNDFQKGDIAEGYSVSREKKESFPLTVTSAQKNPTAFYLCASSRGTRSTDTQYFGPGTRLTVL.

V and J are TRBV9 and TRBJ1-3, with a weak D call TRBD1 (6 bases). V gave up 2 bases and J gave up 8 bases, with 17 bases separating them. The CDR3 totals 15 residues. The germline V gene has CDR1 SGDLS and CDR2 YYNGEE. Here the CDR3 DNA reads TGTGCCAGCAGCGTCGTGACAGGAATGGATGACACCATATATTTT. Its protein product is CASSVVTGMDDTIYF.

The J gene is TRBJ1-5, the V gene TRBV19, with 8 bases aligning to TRBD1. After removal of 6 bases from V and 0 bases from J, the junction contained 4 bases not matched to a gene. Germline CDR1 is LNHDA and CDR2 is SQIVND (reference sequence). The CDR3 runs to 15 residues. CDR3 nucleotide sequence: TGTGCCAGTAGCGGGACAGGCGATAGCAATCAGCCCCAGCATTTT. Encoded protein: CASSGTGDSNQPQHF.

The V and J genes are TRBV15 and TRBJ1-1; tentatively, D is TRBD1 (5 bases). This CDR3 has 15 residues. The V gene lost 5 bases and the J gene lost 2 bases, with 15 bases spanning the gap. Per the germline V gene, CDR1 is LNHNV and CDR2 is YYDKDF (reference sequence). The CDR3 is CATSSRIDSNTEAFF. CDR3 coding DNA: TGTGCCACCAGCTCCCGGATTGACAGTAACACTGAAGCTTTCTTT.

The chain is built from TRBV18 and TRBJ2-7; 11 bases match TRBD1. J was trimmed by 3 bases and V by 3 bases; bases with no gene match: 10. CDR1 and CDR2 (germline): KGHSH, LQKENI. CDR3 size: 17 residues. The CDR3 nucleotides are TGTGCCAGCTCACCCGGGACAGGGGGGAGGACGGTCTACGAGCAGTACTTC. As protein: CASSPGTGGRTVYEQYF.

This clone occurred a few times. The chain is built from TRBV2 and TRBJ2-7, with TRBD2 as a possible D gene (6 bases). The CDR3 length is 15 residues. The V end lost 6 bases, the J end lost 2 bases, and 17 bases lay between the germline ends. Germline loops: CDR1 SNHLY, CDR2 FYNNEI. The CDR3 region has the DNA TGTGCCAGCAGCCGGGGGAGCGAAGCCCCCTACGAGCAGTACTTC. The encoded protein is CASSRGSEAPYEQYF.

The count of this clone is one. The J gene is TRBJ2-6, the V gene TRBV7-2; TRBD1 is a possible D gene (6 bases). Trimming pared 5 bases from V and 5 bases from J, leaving 13 bases between. Per germline, CDR1 SGHTA and CDR2 FQGNSA. CDR3 length equals 15 residues. The CDR3 reads CASSLDRGWANVLTF. As DNA, the CDR3 is TGTGCCAGCAGCCTCGATAGGGGGTGGGCCAACGTCCTGACTTTC.

This clone was detected once. The rearrangement links TRBV27 to TRBJ2-2; 7 bases line up with TRBD2. After removal of 9 bases from V and 6 bases from J, the junction contained 4 bases not matched to a gene. Germline V gene data show CDR1 as MNHEY and CDR2 as SMNVEV (reference sequence). CDR3 length equals 12 residues. DNA of the CDR3: TGTGCCAGTCAGGCGGGGGCCGGGGAGCTGTTTTTT. The encoded protein is CASQAGAGELFF.

CDR3 nucleotides: TGTGCCAGCACTAGACCGGGACAGCTAGCCTACGAGCAGTACTTC. Amino acid sequence: CASTRPGQLAYEQYF. The V gene is TRBV7-2, the J gene TRBJ2-7; 7 nucleotides align to TRBD1. The trim removed 7 bases at V and 2 bases at J, leaving 11 bases unmatched. This CDR3 spans 15 amino acids. The germline CDR1 and CDR2 sequences are SGHTA and FQGNSA.

The rearrangement uses TRBV11-2 and TRBJ2-1, with 7 bases aligning to TRBD2. This CDR3 is 12 amino acids long. In germline, CDR1 is SGHAT, CDR2 FQNNGV. The V and J ends lost 1 base and 15 bases, in that order; junction bases with no gene match: 6. The CDR3 sequence is CASSLGGTTPFF. The DNA of the CDR3 is TGTGCCAGCAGCTTAGGCGGGACTACTCCGTTCTTC.

The chain employs TRBV19 and TRBJ2-5; the match to TRBD2 covers 9 bases. The DNA matches TRBJ2-7 better at its end, which makes the J call doubtful. Germline lookup yields CDR1 LNHDA and CDR2 SQIVND (reference sequence). The CDR3 runs to 14 residues. CDR3 loop: CASSILAGYYEQYF. The CDR3 coding sequence is TGTGCCAGTAGTATTCTAGCGGGATACTACGAGCAGTACTTC.

The V call is TRBV6-1, the J call TRBJ2-3, with TRBD1 identical over 9 bases. CDR1 is MNHNS and CDR2 is SASEGT in the germline V gene. Unmatched junction bases numbered 9, after V lost 3 bases and J lost 5 bases. The CDR3 contains 16 residues. CDR3 region: CASSDLTGGAGDTQYF. Written as DNA, the CDR3 is TGTGCCAGCAGTGACCTCACAGGGGGCGCGGGAGATACGCAGTATTTT.

The chain couples TRBV21-1 to TRBJ2-7; the D call TRBD1 from the table was never checked on the DNA. TRBV21-1 is marked as a pseudogene. The CDR3 covers 15 residues. In nucleotides, the CDR3 is TGTGCCAGCAATGGGACAGGGTTAGGAACCTACGAGCAGTACTTC. Encoded protein: CASNGTGLGTYEQYF.

This sequence joins TRBV6-1 and TRBJ2-7; D perhaps matches TRBD1 (5 bases). Germline V gives CDR1 MNHNS, CDR2 SASEGT. There are 12 residues in the CDR3. V lost 6 bases to trimming and J lost 3 bases, with 9 bases between them. CDR3 residues: CASRGPGYEQYF. The CDR3 DNA is TGTGCCAGCAGGGGGCCCGGCTACGAGCAGTACTTC.

The chain links TRBV7-3 to TRBJ2-7; 11 positions agree with TRBD1. V lost 5 bases to trimming and J lost 3 bases; unmatched junction nucleotides: 6. Germline CDR1 is SGHTA and CDR2 is FQGTGA. This CDR3 has 15 amino acids. This CDR3 is CASSGWDRGVYEQYF. DNA of the CDR3: TGTGCCAGCAGCGGATGGGACAGGGGGGTCTACGAGCAGTACTTC. The variable domain in full, completed from reference TRBV7-3 and TRBJ2-7, reads GAGVSQTPSNKVTEKGKYVELRCDPISGHTALYWYRQSLGQGPEFLIYFQGTGAADDSGLPNDRFFAVRPEGSVSTLKIQRTERGDSAVYLCASSGWDRGVYEQYFGPGTRLTVT.